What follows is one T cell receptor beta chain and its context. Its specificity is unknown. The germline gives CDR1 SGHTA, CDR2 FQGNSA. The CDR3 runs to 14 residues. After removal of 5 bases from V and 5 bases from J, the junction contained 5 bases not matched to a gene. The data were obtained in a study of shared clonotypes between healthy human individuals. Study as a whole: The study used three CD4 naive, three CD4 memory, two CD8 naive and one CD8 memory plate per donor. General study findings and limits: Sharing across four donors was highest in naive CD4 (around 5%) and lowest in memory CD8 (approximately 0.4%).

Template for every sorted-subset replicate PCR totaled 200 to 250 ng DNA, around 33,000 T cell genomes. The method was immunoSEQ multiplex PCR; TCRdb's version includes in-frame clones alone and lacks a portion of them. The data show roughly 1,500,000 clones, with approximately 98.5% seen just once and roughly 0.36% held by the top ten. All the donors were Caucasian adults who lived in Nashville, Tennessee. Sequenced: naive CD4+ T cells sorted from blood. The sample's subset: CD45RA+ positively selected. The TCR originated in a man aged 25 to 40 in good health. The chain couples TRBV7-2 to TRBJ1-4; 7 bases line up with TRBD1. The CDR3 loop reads CASSAGQANEKLFF. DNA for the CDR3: TGTGCCAGCAGCGCCGGACAGGCAAATGAAAAACTGTTTTTT.